These 25 T cell receptor beta chains came from one sample sequenced in a study of blood T cell repertoires in COVID-19. Sequencing used immunoSEQ multiplex PCR; TCRdb keeps in-frame clones, though not all of them. Here the sample spans a few hundred thousand clones, 88% being singletons. Specimen: PBMCs or T cells enriched from blood (not recorded which). Receptors originate from a man between 25 and 39 years old who had recovered from COVID-19.

CDR3 amino acids: CASSILGDRGEKLFF. The CDR3 coding sequence is TGTGCCAGTAGTATCCTGGGGGACAGAGGGGAAAAACTGTTTTTT. The chain joins TRBV19 to TRBJ1-4; 7 bases fit TRBD1. The CDR3 runs 15 residues. The J segment lost 8 bases and the V segment lost 3 bases, leaving 9 bases of the junction unmatched. CDR1 is LNHDA, CDR2 SQIVND, per germline (reference sequence).

The gene calls are TRBV28 and TRBJ1-1; TRBD1 matches 8 bases. In germline, CDR1 is MDHEN, CDR2 SYDVKM. The CDR3 contains 14 residues. V dropped 3 bases and J dropped 4; count of bases not matched to a gene: 4. The CDR3 protein is CASSFYRGTTEAFF. CDR3 coding DNA: TGTGCCAGCAGTTTCTACAGGGGGACCACTGAAGCTTTCTTT.

The rearrangement joins TRBV27 to TRBJ1-2; 8 nucleotides line up with TRBD1. V lost 1 base and J lost 4; bases outside the gene matches: 5. Germline lookup yields CDR1 MNHEY and CDR2 SMNVEV (reference sequence). The CDR3 is 15 residues long. The CDR3 DNA reads TGTGCCAGCAGTTTATTGGCAGGGGGCGCCTATGGCTACACCTTC. Translating gives CASSLLAGGAYGYTF.

This chain connects TRBV5-6 to TRBJ2-5, with D possibly TRBD2 on 5 matching bases. Germline V gene lookup returns CDR1 SGHDT and CDR2 YYEEEE. V was shortened by 0 bases and J by 7 bases, with 10 bases between the two germline ends. The CDR3 contains 13 residues. The CDR3 here is CASSLALGVTQYF. The CDR3 DNA follows: TGTGCCAGCAGCTTGGCCCTGGGAGTGACCCAGTACTTC. The full variable domain, in which reference TRBV5-6 and TRBJ2-5 provide the parts outside the CDR3, is DAGVTQSPTHLIKTRGQQVTLRCSPKSGHDTVSWYQQALGQGPQFIFQYYEEEERQRGNFPDRFSGHQFPNYSSELNVNALLLGDSALYLCASSLALGVTQYFGPGTRLLVL.

This sequence joins TRBV28 and TRBJ1-1, with D maybe TRBD1 (6 bases). CDR3 length: 15 amino acids. Germline CDR1 and CDR2: MDHEN and SYDVKM. With 8 bases removed from V and 11 bases from J, the gap between germline ends came to 27 bases. In DNA form, the CDR3 reads TGTGCCAGCCGAGTTGGGGGCTTTGGCGGGGGTGATGCTTTCTTT. This translates into CASRVGGFGGGDAFF.

This chain connects TRBV28 to TRBJ1-5, with 7 bases matching TRBD1. The length of the CDR3 is 14 residues. The junction had 6 bases not matched to a gene; V was cut back by 4 bases and J by 6 bases. Germline CDR1 reads MDHEN; CDR2 reads SYDVKM. The CDR3: CASSSRQGPQPQHF. The CDR3 bases are TGTGCCAGCAGTTCCCGACAGGGCCCTCAGCCCCAGCATTTT. Complete variable domain (other parts from reference TRBV28 and TRBJ1-5): DVKVTQSSRYLVKRTGEKVFLECVQDMDHENMFWYRQDPGLGLRLIYFSYDVKMKEKGDIPEGYSVSREKKERFSLILESASTNQTSMYLCASSSRQGPQPQHFGDGTRLSIL.

The rearrangement joins TRBV11-3 to TRBJ1-1; D not resolved. Trimming took off 1 base at V and 2 bases at J, with 11 bases between the two ends. Looked up from germline, CDR1 is SGHNT and CDR2 is YENEEA. The CDR3 extends over 15 amino acids. In DNA form, the CDR3 reads TGTGCCAGCAGCTTAGGCTCAGGTCGAAACACTGAAGCTTTCTTT. It specifies CASSLGSGRNTEAFF.

V usage is TRBV9 and J usage is TRBJ2-2; D is possibly TRBD1 (5 bases). Germline V gives CDR1 SGDLS, CDR2 YYNGEE. Trimming cost V 0 bases and J 2 bases, with 11 bases left between them. This CDR3 is 16 amino acids long. Here the CDR3 DNA reads TGTGCCAGCAGCGTAGACCCAGGGCACAACACCGGGGAGCTGTTTTTT. Translation gives CASSVDPGHNTGELFF.

The genes are TRBV13 and TRBJ2-1, with 7 bases aligning to TRBD1. The germline V gene has CDR1 PRHDT and CDR2 FYEKMQ (reference sequence). CDR3 length: 14 amino acids. J was trimmed by 7 bases and V by 5 bases; bases with no gene match: 8. CDR3: CASSIRQGLNEQFF. CDR3 nucleotides: TGTGCCAGCAGCATTCGACAGGGATTAAATGAGCAGTTCTTC.

The chain uses TRBV6-1 and TRBJ2-7; possibly TRBD2 for D (5 bases). V lost 2 bases and J lost 4, with 12 bases in between. Germline CDR1 MNHNS, CDR2 SASEGT. This CDR3 has 14 residues. The CDR3 here is CASSEPTSSYEQYF. CDR3 in DNA: TGTGCCAGCAGTGAACCAACTAGTTCATACGAGCAGTACTTC.

The chain carries TRBV5-4 and TRBJ1-6, with 9 bases that match TRBD1. Trimming took 4 bases from V and 6 from J; bases not matched to a gene: 5. Germline CDR1 is SGHNT and CDR2 is YYREEE (reference sequence). The CDR3 sequence is 15 residues long. This CDR3 is CASSTTGGSNSPLHF. Written as DNA, the CDR3 is TGTGCCAGCAGCACCACAGGGGGCAGTAATTCACCCCTCCACTTT.

The genes are TRBV7-8 and TRBJ1-4; TRBD1 aligns across 8 bases. In germline, CDR1 is SGHVS, CDR2 FQNEAQ. There are 14 residues in the CDR3. The J segment lost 8 bases and the V segment lost 4 bases, leaving 6 bases of the junction unmatched. CDR3 sequence reads: CASSYTGGIEKLFF. The CDR3 DNA reads as TGTGCCAGCAGCTACACAGGGGGGATCGAAAAACTGTTTTTT.

The chain combines TRBV2 with TRBJ2-5; possible D gene TRBD2, 6 bases. The CDR3 is 13 residues long. V was pared by 4 bases and J by 3 bases, with 9 bases between. Germline CDR1 and CDR2: SNHLY and FYNNEI. The CDR3 sequence is CASSGTGEETQYF. Here the CDR3 DNA reads TGTGCCAGCAGTGGGACGGGAGAAGAGACCCAGTACTTC.

The chain carries TRBV29-1 and TRBJ1-4; tentative D call: TRBD1 (5 bases). The ends were cut back, 4 bases at V and 7 bases at J, with 13 bases in the middle. Germline CDR1 SQVTM, CDR2 ANQGSEA. This CDR3 contains 13 residues. CDR3 DNA sequence: TGCAGCGTTGGGGGGGGGACCGGTGAAAAACTGTTTTTT. Residues: CSVGGGTGEKLFF. Variable domain in full (rest from reference TRBV29-1 and TRBJ1-4): SAVISQKPSRDICQRGTSLTIQCQVDSQVTMMFWYRQQPGQSLTLIATANQGSEATYESGFVIDKFPISRPNLTFSTLTVSNMSPEDSSIYLCSVGGGTGEKLFFGSGTQLSVL.

The chain uses TRBV13 and TRBJ1-6; TRBD1 matches 8 bases. This CDR3 region has 15 residues. The V gene's germline CDR1 is PRHDT and CDR2 FYEKMQ (reference sequence). V shed 4 bases, J shed 8 bases, and the junction held 7 bases outside the gene matches. The CDR3 sequence is CASSSSGTGDSPLHF. The CDR3 nucleotides read TGTGCCAGCAGCTCATCCGGGACAGGAGATTCACCCCTCCACTTT.

The chain joins TRBV5-4 to TRBJ1-4; perhaps TRBD1 as D (6 bases). The germline V gene has CDR1 SGHNT and CDR2 YYREEE (reference sequence). The V and J ends lost 2 bases and 3 bases respectively, with 8 bases between them. This CDR3 region has 14 residues. CDR3 region: CASSLGGANEKLFF. DNA for the CDR3: TGTGCCAGCAGCTTAGGGGGGGCTAATGAAAAACTGTTTTTT.

This chain connects TRBV19 to TRBJ1-4, with 11 nucleotides matching TRBD1. Germline V gives CDR1 LNHDA, CDR2 SQIVND (reference sequence). Trimming took 9 bases from V and 0 from J; bases not matched to a gene: 6. The CDR3 length is 16 residues. The CDR3 sequence: CASKDRGRATNEKLFF. The CDR3 nucleotides read TGTGCCAGCAAGGACAGGGGGCGTGCAACTAATGAAAAACTGTTTTTT.

This clone occurred once. This sequence joins TRBV3-1 (or the pseudogene TRBV3-2) and TRBJ2-6; the D gene is possibly TRBD2 (6 bases). Germline lookup yields CDR1 LGHDT and CDR2 YNNKEL (reference sequence). This CDR3 contains 17 residues. V was pared by 0 bases and J by 0 bases, with 9 bases between. In DNA form, the CDR3 reads TGTGCCAGCAGCCAAGATCTCGGGGGCTCTGGGGCCAACGTCCTGACTTTC. The encoded protein is CASSQDLGGSGANVLTF.

This rearrangement joins TRBV10-2 to TRBJ1-5; tentative D call: TRBD1 (6 bases). The germline V gene encodes CDR1 WSHSY and CDR2 SAAADI. The CDR3 is 13 amino acids. Trimming stripped 7 bases from V and 8 bases from J, with 15 bases between. This CDR3 reads CASNGQSLEPQHF. The CDR3 bases are TGCGCCAGCAACGGACAGAGTCTCGAGCCCCAGCATTTT.

The chain has TRBV9 and TRBJ2-5; D may be TRBD1 (6 bases). The CDR3 is 17 residues long. V was cut by 6 bases and J by 2 bases, with 23 bases left in between. Germline V CDR1 and CDR2: SGDLS, YYNGEE. CDR3 in amino acids: CASMIRRGQTLQETQYF. CDR3 DNA sequence: TGTGCCAGCATGATCCGTCGAGGACAGACTCTACAAGAGACCCAGTACTTC. Drawing the rest from reference TRBV9 and TRBJ2-5, the complete variable domain is DSGVTQTPKHLITATGQRVTLRCSPRSGDLSVYWYQQSLDQGLQFLIQYYNGEERAKGNILERFSAQQFPDLHSELNLSSLELGDSALYFCASMIRRGQTLQETQYFGPGTRLLVL.

The rearrangement joins TRBV4-1 to TRBJ2-6; D gene unclear. Germline V gene sequence: CDR1 MGHRA, CDR2 YSYEKL. With 2 bases removed from V and 0 bases from J, the gap between germline ends came to 8 bases. The CDR3 is 16 amino acids. The CDR3: CASSQSPGSGANVLTF. The CDR3 bases are TGCGCCAGCAGCCAATCTCCGGGCTCTGGGGCCAACGTCCTGACTTTC.

This clone was seen a handful of times. The V gene is TRBV6-5, the J gene TRBJ2-7; 10 bases match TRBD1. CDR1 MNHEY and CDR2 SVGAGI come from the germline V gene. The CDR3 covers 15 residues. The trim removed 0 bases at V and 3 bases at J, leaving 2 bases unmatched. The CDR3 DNA sequence: TGTGCCAGCAGTTACTCGACAGGGGGCTTCTACGAGCAGTACTTC. Protein sequence: CASSYSTGGFYEQYF.

The genes are TRBV14 and TRBJ1-2, with D uncertain. CDR1 SGHDN and CDR2 FVKESK come from the germline V gene. The CDR3 is made up of 11 amino acids. The V and J ends lost 3 bases and 7 bases respectively, with 6 bases between them. Here the CDR3 DNA reads TGTGCCAGCAGCCAGGGAGGTGGCTACACCTTC. This gives the protein CASSQGGGYTF.

The rearrangement uses TRBV7-3 and TRBJ1-1; TRBD1 matches 8 bases. V was pared by 5 bases and J by 5 bases, with 7 bases of the junction left unmatched. The CDR3 length is 14 residues. Germline V gene sequence: CDR1 SGHTA, CDR2 FQGTGA. Here the CDR3 reads CASSAGGESTEAFF. CDR3 nucleotides: TGTGCCAGCAGCGCAGGGGGCGAAAGTACTGAAGCTTTCTTT. Full variable domain (outside the CDR3, taken from reference TRBV7-3 and TRBJ1-1): GAGVSQTPSNKVTEKGKYVELRCDPISGHTALYWYRQSLGQGPEFLIYFQGTGAADDSGLPNDRFFAVRPEGSVSTLKIQRTERGDSAVYLCASSAGGESTEAFFGQGTRLTVV.

The J gene is TRBJ2-3, the V gene TRBV9; a possible D gene is TRBD1 (6 bases). Germline V lookup: CDR1 SGDLS, CDR2 YYNGEE. The CDR3 is 14 amino acids. Trimming pared 2 bases from V and 5 bases from J, leaving 12 bases between. The chain's CDR3 is CASSVTGSRDTQYF. CDR3 in DNA: TGTGCCAGCAGCGTTACAGGGAGCCGAGATACGCAGTATTTT.